This T cell receptor beta chain appears in the sequencing data of a study of post-analysis software for immune sequencing data. Study in general: Clinical courses comprised relapsing-remitting, secondary progressive and progressive-relapsing multiple sclerosis. Points from the study as a whole: Strong co-clustering by F measure was seen for same-batch samples. Relative to controls, patients had roughly five TRBV segments at higher frequency, with TRBV5-6, TRBV5-1 and TRBV20-1 among these.

This clonotype was found a few times. Antigen unknown. Looked up from germline, CDR1 is KGHSH and CDR2 is LQKENI. V trimming: 2 bases; J trimming: 3 bases; junction bases outside the gene matches: 7. This CDR3 region has 16 residues. Sequencing libraries made from TCR beta cDNA carried unique molecular identifiers. From the PCR reads, TCRdb called clonotypes with MiXCR, one entry per CDR3 protein. The table lists hundreds of thousands of distinct CDR3 sequences, 39% of them singletons. Input material: blood. V and J are TRBV18 and TRBJ2-5; 9 bases align to TRBD1. The TCR was taken from a girl between 2 and 10 years old with multiple sclerosis. The CDR3 bases are TGTGCCAGCTCACCAGGATCCGGGACAGGGAAAGAGACCCAGTACTTC. Translating gives CASSPGSGTGKETQYF.